The sequence of this T cell receptor (beta chain) was determined in a study of blood T cells in healthy people across ages. A J-beta primer mix and a sample-barcoded 5' primer were used in a second PCR of roughly 6 to 11 cycles. TCRdb ran MiXCR on the 5' RACE reads and lists one entry per CDR3 protein. Among 1,100,000 or so distinct CDR3 sequences listed, 40% to 50% were seen once. Note on this clonotype: Its antigen is as yet unknown.

Study-level points and caveats: TCR beta diversity per million T cells fell roughly linearly with age.

Specimen: blood. The receptor comes from a woman aged 55-70 years in good health.

CDR3 coding DNA: TGCGCCAGCAGCTTGGAACCACAGGGGGCGGGAGAGACCCAGTACTTC. Protein sequence: CASSLEPQGAGETQYF. The J gene is TRBJ2-5, the V gene TRBV5-1; 9 bases align to TRBD1. Germline V lookup: CDR1 SGHRS, CDR2 YFSETQ. V was pared by 0 bases and J by 4 bases, with 7 bases of the junction left unmatched. This CDR3 has 16 amino acids.